The text below deals with one T cell receptor (beta chain). This record belongs to a study of blood T cell repertoires in COVID-19. Across the study: Both acute and convalescent COVID-19 samples were obtained from the United States, Italy and Spain. Sources were T cells, B-cell-depleted T cells, or PBMCs; the material itself was cDNA or gDNA.

V lost 6 bases and J 6 bases, leaving 19 bases between the germline ends. Looked up from germline, CDR1 is SGHRS and CDR2 is YFSETQ. The CDR3 is 14 residues long. Original handling: Amplified reference gene primers provided the basis for estimating nucleated cell counts. Method: immunoSEQ multiplex PCR; TCRdb's copy keeps in-frame clones and lacks some. V and J calls plus clone size are reproduced from that table; the DNA served to infer D and trimming. The sample has around 160,000 clones, around 84% seen once; the top ten hold 10% to 15%. The source of this sequence is a man aged 55 to 70 with active or convalescent COVID-19. Sequenced: peripheral blood. The V and J genes are TRBV5-1 and TRBJ2-7, with D maybe TRBD2 (6 bases). This CDR3 is CASTDVGAAGEQYF. In DNA form, the CDR3 reads TGCGCCAGCACCGACGTCGGGGCAGCGGGCGAGCAGTACTTC.